Presented here are 18 T cell receptor beta chains from one specimen sequenced in a study of T cells in Graves' hyperthyroidism and ophthalmopathy (dated by TCRdb to the late 2010s). The library was made by multiplex PCR. The sequencer listed for this sample is Illumina HiSeq 2000. TCR beta CDR3 regions were amplified from RNA transcripts. The first round of RT-PCR for the TCR CDR3 was performed with the HTBI primer set and the Qiagen OneStep RT-PCR kit. TCRdb passed the public sequencing reads through fastp at Q25 and MiXCR, retaining productive beta sequences. Merged by CDR3 protein, the rows form single entries marked with the most common genes and DNA. This sample comprises some 530,000 distinct CDR3 sequences, about 22% of them detected only once. Around 50% of the sample lies in the top ten. Sequencing was done on a sample of blood. These receptor sequences come from a woman in her 70s with Graves' ophthalmopathy.

V gene TRBV6-9 combines with J gene TRBJ2-2; D might be TRBD1 or TRBD2, each matching 5 bases. The V end lost 3 bases, the J end lost 13 bases, and 15 bases lay between the germline ends. The CDR3 runs to 13 residues. Germline lookup yields CDR1 MNHGY and CDR2 SVAAGI. In DNA form, the CDR3 reads TGTGCCAGCAGTTACGGGACCCGCGTTGTGCTGTTTTTT. Its translation: CASSYGTRVVLFF.

This chain joins TRBV9 and TRBJ1-2; no definite D call. Germline lookup yields CDR1 SGDLS and CDR2 YYNGEE. V was pared by 3 bases and J by 3 bases, with 9 bases between. This CDR3 is 13 amino acids long. CDR3 protein: CASSGDGYYGYTF. The CDR3 region has the DNA TGTGCCAGCAGCGGAGACGGATACTATGGCTACACCTTC.

This clonotype was observed many times. This chain joins TRBV12-3 or TRBV12-4 and TRBJ1-4; D is unclear. Trimming pared 2 bases from V and 3 bases from J, leaving 13 bases between. The CDR3 covers 16 residues. The CDR3: CASSLLGRGPNEKLFF. Here the CDR3 DNA reads TGTGCCAGCAGTTTACTGGGTAGAGGGCCTAATGAAAAACTGTTTTTT.

V is TRBV6-2 or TRBV6-3 and J is TRBJ2-7; a weak D match, TRBD2 (5 bases). Germline V gene sequence: CDR1 MNHEY, CDR2 SVGEGT. The ends were cut back, 2 bases at V and 1 base at J, with 15 bases in the middle. This CDR3 has 16 residues. Here the CDR3 reads CASSYLGRGKSYEQYF. The CDR3 DNA reads TGTGCCAGCAGTTACCTCGGACGGGGTAAATCCTACGAGCAGTACTTC.

The chain joins TRBV20-1 to TRBJ2-4; TRBD2 aligns across 10 bases. This CDR3 has 15 amino acids. The junction had 7 bases not matched to a gene; V was cut back by 1 base and J by 7 bases. The germline CDR1 and CDR2 sequences are DFQATT and SNEGSKA (reference sequence). CDR3 protein: CSARVPSGRGNIQYF. The CDR3 DNA reads as TGCAGTGCTAGAGTCCCTAGCGGGAGAGGGAACATTCAGTACTTC.

This chain joins TRBV12-3 or TRBV12-4 and TRBJ2-5; D call uncertain. The V end was cut by 5 bases, the J end by 4 bases, with 8 bases between. The CDR3 length is 12 residues. The DNA of the CDR3 is TGTGCCAGCAGTACGAGGAGAGAGACCCAGTACTTC. Protein: CASSTRRETQYF.

DNA for the CDR3: TGTGCCACCAGCAGAGCTAGGTTTAGGGCAGGGGGTTTGGAGACCCAGTACTTC. It encodes CATSRARFRAGGLETQYF. V is TRBV15 and J is TRBJ2-5; 7 nucleotides match TRBD1. The CDR3 is made up of 18 amino acids. V shed 1 base, J shed 5 bases, and the junction held 16 bases outside the gene matches. Germline CDR1 and CDR2: LNHNV and YYDKDF (reference sequence).

This rearrangement joins TRBV5-1 to TRBJ2-1; 8 bases align to TRBD2. Germline V CDR1 and CDR2: SGHRS, YFSETQ. V shed 3 bases, J shed 5 bases, and the junction held 7 bases outside the gene matches. This CDR3 spans 15 amino acids. The CDR3, as DNA: TGCGCCAGCAGCTGGCGGGAGGCGAAGGACAATGAGCAGTTCTTC. Encoded protein: CASSWREAKDNEQFF.

The chain joins TRBV30 to TRBJ1-2, with D hard to call. Trimming took off 6 bases at V and 0 bases at J, with 5 bases between the two ends. The CDR3 runs to 11 residues. Looked up from germline, CDR1 is GTSNPN and CDR2 is SVGIG (reference sequence). CDR3 DNA sequence: TGTGCCTGTGGAGCTAACTATGGCTACACCTTC. Residues: CACGANYGYTF.

This clonotype was recorded only once. The chain joins TRBV9 to TRBJ2-3, with D perhaps matching TRBD2 (6 bases). Germline values: CDR1 SGDLS, CDR2 YYNGEE. This CDR3 region has 16 residues. Trimming left V 3 bases short and J 1 base short, with 15 bases between. CDR3 in amino acids: CASSATTWGGTDTQYF. CDR3 coding DNA: TGTGCCAGCAGCGCCACAACCTGGGGGGGCACAGATACGCAGTATTTT.

This clonotype was seen a handful of times. The rearrangement uses TRBV20-1 and TRBJ1-2; 7 nucleotides line up with TRBD1. Germline CDR1 reads DFQATT; CDR2 reads SNEGSKA (reference sequence). The CDR3 is made up of 14 amino acids. V was pared by 2 bases and J by 5 bases, with 8 bases of the junction left unmatched. This CDR3 is CSARSPGQRYGYTF. CDR3 sequence (DNA): TGCAGTGCTAGAAGTCCGGGACAGAGGTATGGCTACACCTTC.

The chain has TRBV7-9 and TRBJ1-2; maybe TRBD1 (5 bases). The CDR3 is 14 residues long. V was pared by 7 bases and J by 4 bases, with 16 bases between. Germline CDR1 SEHNR, CDR2 FQNEAQ (reference sequence). The CDR3 DNA reads TGTGCCAGCACCGACCCGACAGCCAGCTATGGCTACACCTTC. Protein product: CASTDPTASYGYTF. Using reference TRBV7-9 and TRBJ1-2 for the parts outside the CDR3, the full variable domain is DTGVSQNPRHKITKRGQNVTFRCDPISEHNRLYWYRQTLGQGPEFLTYFQNEAQLEKSRLLSDRFSAERPKGSFSTLEIQRTEQGDSAMYLCASTDPTASYGYTFGSGTRLTVV.

The J gene is TRBJ1-4, the V gene TRBV20-1; D is unclear. The V and J ends lost 0 bases and 7 bases respectively, with 18 bases between them. Germline CDR1 DFQATT, CDR2 SNEGSKA (reference sequence). CDR3 size: 16 residues. The CDR3 here is CSARDRPGVWGEKLFF. CDR3 coding DNA: TGCAGTGCTAGAGATCGACCCGGCGTGTGGGGTGAAAAACTGTTTTTT.

This clonotype was detected a few times. The chain links TRBV3-1 to TRBJ2-3; tentative D call: TRBD2 (5 bases). Between the trimmed V and J ends, which lost 1 base and 2 bases, there was a span of 13 bases. The CDR3 consists of 16 residues. CDR1 LGHDT and CDR2 YNNKEL come from the germline V gene (reference sequence). The CDR3 sequence is CASSQGFGGYTDTQYF. For the CDR3, the DNA is TGTGCCAGCAGCCAAGGTTTCGGCGGGTACACAGATACGCAGTATTTT.

The rearrangement uses TRBV5-5 and TRBJ1-6; 7 bases map to TRBD1. The CDR3 has 14 residues. Germline V gene sequence: CDR1 SGHKS, CDR2 YYEKEE (reference sequence). The J segment lost 5 bases and the V segment lost 2 bases, leaving 1 base of the junction unmatched. In nucleotides, the CDR3 is TGTGCCAGCAGCTTTCAGGGGGATAATTCACCCCTCCACTTT. It yields the protein CASSFQGDNSPLHF.

This chain joins TRBV25-1 and TRBJ2-1; 9 nucleotides agree with TRBD1. Germline CDR1 MGHDK, CDR2 SYGVNS. With 2 bases clipped from V and 5 bases from J, the junction kept 10 bases outside the gene matches. This CDR3 is built from 17 residues. DNA for the CDR3: TGTGCCAGCAGTGAAGATAAGGGTGGGACAGGGAACAATGAGCAGTTCTTC. It codes for CASSEDKGGTGNNEQFF.

The V gene is TRBV2, the J gene TRBJ2-5; D is uncertain. Trimming took off 2 bases at V and 12 bases at J, with 16 bases between the two ends. Germline CDR1 and CDR2: SNHLY and FYNNEI. The CDR3 covers 13 residues. The CDR3 DNA reads TGTGCCAGCAGTGAACCCAACGGCGGCATCGAGTACTTC. This gives the protein CASSEPNGGIEYF. Full variable domain (outside the CDR3, taken from reference TRBV2 and TRBJ2-5): EPEVTQTPSHQVTQMGQEVILRCVPISNHLYFYWYRQILGQKVEFLVSFYNNEISEKSEIFDDQFSVERPDGSNFTLKIRSTKLEDSAMYFCASSEPNGGIEYFGPGTRLLVL.

The chain carries TRBV7-2 and TRBJ2-7; D is perhaps TRBD2 (6 bases). V was cut by 7 bases and J by 7 bases, with 20 bases left in between. CDR3 length equals 14 residues. Per germline, CDR1 SGHTA and CDR2 FQGNSA. The CDR3 DNA follows: TGTGCCAGCATCCCCTCGGACTACCCCGGAGAGCAGTACTTC. Its protein product is CASIPSDYPGEQYF.